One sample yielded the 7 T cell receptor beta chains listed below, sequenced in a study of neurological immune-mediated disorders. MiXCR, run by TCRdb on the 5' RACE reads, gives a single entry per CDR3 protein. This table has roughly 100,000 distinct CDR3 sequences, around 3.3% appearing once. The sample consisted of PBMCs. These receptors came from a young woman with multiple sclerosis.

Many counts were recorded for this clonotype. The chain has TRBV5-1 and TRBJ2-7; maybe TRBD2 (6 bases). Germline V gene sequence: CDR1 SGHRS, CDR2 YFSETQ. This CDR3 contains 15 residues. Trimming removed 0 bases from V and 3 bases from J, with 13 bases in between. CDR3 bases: TGCGCCAGCAGCTTGGACACGACGGGAGACTACGAGCAGTACTTC. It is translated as CASSLDTTGDYEQYF.

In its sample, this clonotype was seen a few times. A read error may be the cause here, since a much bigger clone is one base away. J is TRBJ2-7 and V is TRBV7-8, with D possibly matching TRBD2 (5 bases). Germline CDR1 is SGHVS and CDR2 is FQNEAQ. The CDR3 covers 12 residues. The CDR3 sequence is CDSSLRVGEQYF. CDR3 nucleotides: TGTGACAGCAGCTTGAGGGTCGGCGAGCAGTACTTC.

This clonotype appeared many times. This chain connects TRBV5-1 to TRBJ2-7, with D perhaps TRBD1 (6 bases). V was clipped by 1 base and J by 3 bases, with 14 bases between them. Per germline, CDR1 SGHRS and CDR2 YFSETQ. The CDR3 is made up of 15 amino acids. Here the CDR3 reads CASSLLGAGSYEQYF. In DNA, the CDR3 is TGCGCCAGCAGCTTGTTGGGGGCAGGGAGCTACGAGCAGTACTTC.

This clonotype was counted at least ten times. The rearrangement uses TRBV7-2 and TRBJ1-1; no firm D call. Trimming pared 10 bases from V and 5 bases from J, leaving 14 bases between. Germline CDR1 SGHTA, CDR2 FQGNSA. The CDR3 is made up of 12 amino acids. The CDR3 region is CATYTLGTEAFF. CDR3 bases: TGTGCCACGTACACCTTGGGGACTGAAGCTTTCTTT.

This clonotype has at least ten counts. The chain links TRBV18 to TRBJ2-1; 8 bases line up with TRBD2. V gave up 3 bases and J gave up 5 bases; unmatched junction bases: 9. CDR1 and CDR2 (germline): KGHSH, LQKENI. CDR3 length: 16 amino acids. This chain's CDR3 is CASSPFSLAGNNEQFF. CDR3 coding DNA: TGTGCCAGCTCACCGTTTAGCCTAGCGGGTAACAATGAGCAGTTCTTC.

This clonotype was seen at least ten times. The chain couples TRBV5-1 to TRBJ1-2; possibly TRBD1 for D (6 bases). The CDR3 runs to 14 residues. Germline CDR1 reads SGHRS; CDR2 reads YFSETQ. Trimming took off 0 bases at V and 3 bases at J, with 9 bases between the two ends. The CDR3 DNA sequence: TGCGCCAGCAGCTTGGAGGGGGGGCACTATGGCTACACCTTC. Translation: CASSLEGGHYGYTF.

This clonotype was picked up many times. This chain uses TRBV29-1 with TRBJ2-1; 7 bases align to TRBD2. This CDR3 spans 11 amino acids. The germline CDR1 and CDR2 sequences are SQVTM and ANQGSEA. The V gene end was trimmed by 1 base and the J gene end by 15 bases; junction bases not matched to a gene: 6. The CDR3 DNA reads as TGCAGCGTTGAAGCGGGAGGCTCCCCGTTCTTC. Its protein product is CSVEAGGSPFF.